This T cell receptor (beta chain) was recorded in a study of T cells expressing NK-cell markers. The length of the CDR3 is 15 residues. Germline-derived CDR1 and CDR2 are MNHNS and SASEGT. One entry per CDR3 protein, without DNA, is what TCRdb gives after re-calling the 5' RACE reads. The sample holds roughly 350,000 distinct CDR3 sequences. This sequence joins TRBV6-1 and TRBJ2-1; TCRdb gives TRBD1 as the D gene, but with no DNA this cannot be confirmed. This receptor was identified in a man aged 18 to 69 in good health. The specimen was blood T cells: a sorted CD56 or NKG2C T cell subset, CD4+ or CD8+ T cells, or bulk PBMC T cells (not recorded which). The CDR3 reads CASTLRDSSYNEQFF.